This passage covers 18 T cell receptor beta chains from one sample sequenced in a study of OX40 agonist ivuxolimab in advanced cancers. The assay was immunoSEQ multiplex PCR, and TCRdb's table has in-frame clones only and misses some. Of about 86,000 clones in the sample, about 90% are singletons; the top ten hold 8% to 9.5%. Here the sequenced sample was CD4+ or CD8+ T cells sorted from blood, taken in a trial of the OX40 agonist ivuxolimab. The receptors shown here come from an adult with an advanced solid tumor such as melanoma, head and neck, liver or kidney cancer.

Here the CDR3 DNA reads TGTGCCAGCAGTGGACAGGGGACAATATACAATGAGCAGTTCTTC. It yields the protein CASSGQGTIYNEQFF. The chain uses TRBV6-1 and TRBJ2-1, with 8 bases identical to TRBD1. The CDR3 extends over 15 amino acids. V trimming: 4 bases; J trimming: 4 bases; junction bases outside the gene matches: 6. Germline values: CDR1 MNHNS, CDR2 SASEGT.

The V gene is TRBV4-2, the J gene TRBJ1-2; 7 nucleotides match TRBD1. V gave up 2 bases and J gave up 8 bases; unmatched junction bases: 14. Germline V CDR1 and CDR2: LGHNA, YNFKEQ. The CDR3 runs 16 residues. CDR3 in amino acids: CASSQPADRVLTGYTF. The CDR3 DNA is TGTGCCAGCAGCCAACCGGCCGACAGGGTTTTAACCGGCTACACCTTC.

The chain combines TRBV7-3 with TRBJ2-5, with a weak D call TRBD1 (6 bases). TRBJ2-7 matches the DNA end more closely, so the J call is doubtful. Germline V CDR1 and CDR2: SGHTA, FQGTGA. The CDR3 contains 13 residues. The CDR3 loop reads CASSWTASYEQYF. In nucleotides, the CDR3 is TGTGCCAGCAGCTGGACAGCCTCCTACGAGCAGTACTTC.

CDR3 sequence (DNA): TGTGCCAGCAGTGAATGGAGAGGGAGGTACACAGATACGCAGTATTTT. Its translation is CASSEWRGRYTDTQYF. The V and J genes are TRBV6-1 and TRBJ2-3, with D maybe TRBD2 (6 bases). The CDR3 sequence is 16 residues long. V dropped 2 bases and J dropped 2 bases, with 14 bases sitting between them. CDR1 and CDR2 (germline): MNHNS, SASEGT.

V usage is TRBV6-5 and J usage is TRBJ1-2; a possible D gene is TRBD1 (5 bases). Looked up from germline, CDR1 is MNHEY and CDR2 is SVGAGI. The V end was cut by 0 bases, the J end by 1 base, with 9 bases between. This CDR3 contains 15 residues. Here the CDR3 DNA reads TGTGCCAGCAGTTACTCACGGGGGATTAACTATGGCTACACCTTC. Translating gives CASSYSRGINYGYTF.

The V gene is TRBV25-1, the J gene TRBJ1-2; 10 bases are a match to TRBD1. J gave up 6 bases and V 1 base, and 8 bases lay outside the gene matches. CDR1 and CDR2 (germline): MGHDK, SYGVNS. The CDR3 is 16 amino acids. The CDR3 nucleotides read TGTGCCAGCAGTGAATTTCTATCAGGACAGGGGGATGGCTACACCTTC. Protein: CASSEFLSGQGDGYTF.

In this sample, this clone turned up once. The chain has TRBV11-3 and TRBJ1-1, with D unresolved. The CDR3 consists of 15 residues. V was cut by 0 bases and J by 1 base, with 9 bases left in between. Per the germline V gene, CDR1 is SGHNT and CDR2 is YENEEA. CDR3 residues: CASSLEGLQNTEAFF. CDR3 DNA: TGTGCCAGCAGCTTAGAAGGACTTCAGAACACTGAAGCTTTCTTT.

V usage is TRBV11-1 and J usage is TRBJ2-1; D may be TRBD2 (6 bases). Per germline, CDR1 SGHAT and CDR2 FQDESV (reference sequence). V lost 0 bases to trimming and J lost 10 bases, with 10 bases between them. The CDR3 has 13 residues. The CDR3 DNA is TGTGCCAGCAGCTTAGCGCGAGGAGGGGAGCAGTTCTTC. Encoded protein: CASSLARGGEQFF.

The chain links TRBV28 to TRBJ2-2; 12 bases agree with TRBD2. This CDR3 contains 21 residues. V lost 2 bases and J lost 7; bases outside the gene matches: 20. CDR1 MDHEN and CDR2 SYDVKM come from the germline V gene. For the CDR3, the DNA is TGTGCCAGCAGTTTAACATTGGTACAGGGCGGACTAGCGGGACAAAACGGGGAGCTGTTTTTT. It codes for CASSLTLVQGGLAGQNGELFF.

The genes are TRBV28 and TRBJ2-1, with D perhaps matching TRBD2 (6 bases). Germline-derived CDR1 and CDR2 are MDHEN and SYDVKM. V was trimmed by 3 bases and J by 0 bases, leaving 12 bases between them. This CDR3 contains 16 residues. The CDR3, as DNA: TGTGCCAGCAGTTTGGGGCGGGGAAGCTCCTACAATGAGCAGTTCTTC. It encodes CASSLGRGSSYNEQFF.

CDR3 loop: CASRRTGILHNEQFF. The CDR3 DNA is TGTGCCAGCAGAAGGACAGGGATCCTTCACAATGAGCAGTTCTTC. V and J are TRBV14 and TRBJ2-1; 8 bases are a match to TRBD1. CDR3 length: 15 residues. Trimming took 6 bases from V and 5 from J; bases not matched to a gene: 9. Germline values: CDR1 SGHDN, CDR2 FVKESK.

This chain's CDR3 is CASSLTGGYGYTF. CDR3 DNA: TGTGCCAGCAGTTTAACAGGGGGCTATGGCTACACCTTC. The chain combines TRBV27 with TRBJ1-2, with 8 bases aligning to TRBD1. Unmatched junction bases numbered 0, after V lost 2 bases and J lost 4 bases. The CDR3 loop spans 13 amino acids. Germline-derived CDR1 and CDR2 are MNHEY and SMNVEV (reference sequence).

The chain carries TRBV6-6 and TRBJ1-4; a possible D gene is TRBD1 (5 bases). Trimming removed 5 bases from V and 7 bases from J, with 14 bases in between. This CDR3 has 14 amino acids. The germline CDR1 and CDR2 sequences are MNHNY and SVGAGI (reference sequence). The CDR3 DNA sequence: TGTGCCAGCAGTCCCCAGGGTGGAAGTGAAAAACTGTTTTTT. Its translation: CASSPQGGSEKLFF.

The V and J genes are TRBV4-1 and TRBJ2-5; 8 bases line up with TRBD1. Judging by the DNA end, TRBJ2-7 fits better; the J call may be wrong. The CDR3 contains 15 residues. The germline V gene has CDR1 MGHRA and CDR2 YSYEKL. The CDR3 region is CASSQVGTGVYEQYF. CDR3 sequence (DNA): TGCGCCAGCAGCCAAGTCGGGACAGGAGTATACGAGCAGTACTTC.

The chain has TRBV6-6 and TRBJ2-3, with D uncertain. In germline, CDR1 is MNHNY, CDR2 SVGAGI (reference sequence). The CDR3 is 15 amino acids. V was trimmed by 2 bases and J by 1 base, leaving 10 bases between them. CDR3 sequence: CASSYLGRGTDTQYF. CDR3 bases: TGTGCCAGCAGTTACCTAGGAAGGGGCACAGATACGCAGTATTTT.

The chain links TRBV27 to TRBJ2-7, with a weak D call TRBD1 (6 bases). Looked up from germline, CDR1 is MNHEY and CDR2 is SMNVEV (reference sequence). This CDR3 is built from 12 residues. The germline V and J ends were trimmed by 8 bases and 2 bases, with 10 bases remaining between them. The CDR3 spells CASRTATYEQYF. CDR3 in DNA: TGTGCCAGCCGGACAGCGACCTACGAGCAGTACTTC.

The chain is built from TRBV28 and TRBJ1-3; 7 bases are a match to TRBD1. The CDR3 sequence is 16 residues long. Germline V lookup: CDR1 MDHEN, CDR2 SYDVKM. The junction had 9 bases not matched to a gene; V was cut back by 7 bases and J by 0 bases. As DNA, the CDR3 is TGTGCCAGCACCAAGTATGGACAGGCCTCTGGAAACACCATATATTTT. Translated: CASTKYGQASGNTIYF.

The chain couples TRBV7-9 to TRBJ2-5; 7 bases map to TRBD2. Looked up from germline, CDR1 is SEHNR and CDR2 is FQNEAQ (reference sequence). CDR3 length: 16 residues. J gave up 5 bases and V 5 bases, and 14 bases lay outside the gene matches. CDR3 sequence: CASSVLAGRAYETQYF. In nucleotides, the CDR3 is TGTGCCAGCAGCGTACTAGCTGGGAGGGCCTATGAGACCCAGTACTTC.